A single TCR beta chain is shown here with its context. The target antigen is unknown. On average about 92,000 T cells per donor were immunosequenced. CDR3 length equals 16 residues. Looked up from germline, CDR1 is MGHRA and CDR2 is YSYEKL. Trimming removed 1 base at V and 4 bases at J, with 16 bases between. This entry belongs to a study of T cells in tuberculosis. Broader study findings: The TCR-beta difference was not significant; alpha differences partly reflected length. Samples were chosen by availability of cryopreserved specimens. Active tuberculosis TCR-alpha repertoires lay closer to GMM-specific TCRs than IGRA-negative controls, suggesting clonal expansion.

Repertoires were generated with immunoSEQ multiplex PCR, while TCRdb's copy carries only in-frame clones and drops some. The data contain tens of thousands of clones, 90% to 95% of them singletons. The sequencing input was PBMCs. The chain is built from TRBV4-1 and TRBJ1-2, with TRBD1 as a possible D gene (5 bases). The TCR comes from a donor under 30 with latent tuberculosis or without tuberculosis infection. The CDR3 sequence: CASSQGEIRGFYGYTF. For the CDR3, the DNA is TGCGCCAGCAGCCAAGGAGAGATAAGGGGTTTCTATGGCTACACCTTC.